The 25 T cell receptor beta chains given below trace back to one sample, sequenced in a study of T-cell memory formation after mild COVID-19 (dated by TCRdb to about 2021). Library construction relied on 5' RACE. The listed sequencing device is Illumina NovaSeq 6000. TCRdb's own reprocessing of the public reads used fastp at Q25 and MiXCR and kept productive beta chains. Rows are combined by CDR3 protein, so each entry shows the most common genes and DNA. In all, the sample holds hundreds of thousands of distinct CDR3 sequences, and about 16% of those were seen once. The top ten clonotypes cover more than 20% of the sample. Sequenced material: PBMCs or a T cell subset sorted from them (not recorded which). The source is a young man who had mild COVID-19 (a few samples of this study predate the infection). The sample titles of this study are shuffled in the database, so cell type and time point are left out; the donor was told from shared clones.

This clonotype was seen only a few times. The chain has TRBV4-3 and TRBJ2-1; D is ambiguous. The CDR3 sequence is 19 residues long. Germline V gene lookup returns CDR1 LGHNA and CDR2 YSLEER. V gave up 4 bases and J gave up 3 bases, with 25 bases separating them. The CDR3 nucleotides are TGCGCCAGCAGCCGAGACCACCGGTGGGGTGACCCCGACTACAATGAGCAGTTCTTC. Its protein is CASSRDHRWGDPDYNEQFF.

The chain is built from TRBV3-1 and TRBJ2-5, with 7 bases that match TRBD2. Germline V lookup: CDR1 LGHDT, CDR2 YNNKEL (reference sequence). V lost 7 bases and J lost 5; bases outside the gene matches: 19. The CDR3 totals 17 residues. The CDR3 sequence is CASTTTPDLAARETQYF. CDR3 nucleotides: TGTGCCAGCACGACGACACCCGATCTAGCGGCCCGGGAGACCCAGTACTTC.

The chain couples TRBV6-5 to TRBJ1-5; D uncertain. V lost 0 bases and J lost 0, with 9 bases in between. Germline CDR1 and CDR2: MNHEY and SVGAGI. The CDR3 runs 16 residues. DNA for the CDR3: TGTGCCAGCAGTTACTCTCGGACCCATAGCAATCAGCCCCAGCATTTT. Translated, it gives CASSYSRTHSNQPQHF.

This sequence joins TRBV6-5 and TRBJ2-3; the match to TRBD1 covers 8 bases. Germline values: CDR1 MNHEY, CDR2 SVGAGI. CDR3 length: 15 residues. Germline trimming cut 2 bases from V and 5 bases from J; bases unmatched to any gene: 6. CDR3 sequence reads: CASSYHGQGLDTQYF. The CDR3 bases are TGTGCCAGCAGTTACCATGGACAGGGATTAGATACGCAGTATTTT.

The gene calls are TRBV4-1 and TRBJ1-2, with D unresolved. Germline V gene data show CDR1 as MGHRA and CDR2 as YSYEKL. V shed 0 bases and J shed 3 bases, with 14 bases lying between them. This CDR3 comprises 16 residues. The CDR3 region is CASSQDLAERDYGYTF. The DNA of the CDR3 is TGCGCCAGCAGCCAAGATTTAGCAGAGAGGGACTATGGCTACACCTTC.

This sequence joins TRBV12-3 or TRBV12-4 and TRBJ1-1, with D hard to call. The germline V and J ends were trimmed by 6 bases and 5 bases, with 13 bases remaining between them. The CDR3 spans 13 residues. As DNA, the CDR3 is TGTGCCAGCAGACCGACACGAATAACTGAAGCTTTCTTT. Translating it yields CASRPTRITEAFF.

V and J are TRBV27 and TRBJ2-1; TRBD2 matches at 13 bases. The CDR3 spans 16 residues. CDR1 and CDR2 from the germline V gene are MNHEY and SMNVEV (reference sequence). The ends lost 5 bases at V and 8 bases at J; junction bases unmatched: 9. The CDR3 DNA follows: TGTGCCAGCAGTCCACTACTAGCGGGGGGGCCCCATGAGCAGTTCTTC. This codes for CASSPLLAGGPHEQFF.

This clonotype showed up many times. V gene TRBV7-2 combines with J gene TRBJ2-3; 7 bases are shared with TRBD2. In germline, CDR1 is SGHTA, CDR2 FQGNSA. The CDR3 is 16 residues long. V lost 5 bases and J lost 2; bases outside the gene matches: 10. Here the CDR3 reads CASSLFGGIPTDTQYF. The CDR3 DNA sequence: TGTGCCAGCAGCCTTTTCGGGGGGATACCCACAGATACGCAGTATTTT.

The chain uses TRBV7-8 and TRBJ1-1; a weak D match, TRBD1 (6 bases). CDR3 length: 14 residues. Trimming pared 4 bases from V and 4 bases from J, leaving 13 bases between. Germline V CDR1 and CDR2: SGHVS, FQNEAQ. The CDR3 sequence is CASSSVTGSTEAFF. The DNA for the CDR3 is TGTGCCAGCAGCTCAGTAACAGGGAGCACTGAAGCTTTCTTT.

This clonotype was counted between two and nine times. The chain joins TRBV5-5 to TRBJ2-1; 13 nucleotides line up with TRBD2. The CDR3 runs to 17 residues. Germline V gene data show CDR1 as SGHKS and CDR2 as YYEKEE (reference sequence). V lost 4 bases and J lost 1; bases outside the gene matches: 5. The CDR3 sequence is CASSVGLAGSSYNEQFF. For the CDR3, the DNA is TGTGCCAGCAGCGTGGGACTAGCGGGGAGTTCCTACAATGAGCAGTTCTTC.

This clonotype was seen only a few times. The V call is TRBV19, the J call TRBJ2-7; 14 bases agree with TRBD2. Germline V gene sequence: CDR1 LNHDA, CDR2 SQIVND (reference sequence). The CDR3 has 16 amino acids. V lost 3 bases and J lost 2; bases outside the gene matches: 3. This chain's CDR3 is CASSIGLAGGPYEQYF. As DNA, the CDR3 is TGTGCCAGTAGTATCGGACTAGCGGGGGGCCCCTACGAGCAGTACTTC.

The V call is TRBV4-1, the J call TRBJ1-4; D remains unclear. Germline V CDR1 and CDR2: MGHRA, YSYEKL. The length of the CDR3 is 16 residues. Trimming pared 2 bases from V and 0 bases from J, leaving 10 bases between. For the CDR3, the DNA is TGCGCCAGCAGCCAATCGAACGTTGCAACTAATGAAAAACTGTTTTTT. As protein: CASSQSNVATNEKLFF.

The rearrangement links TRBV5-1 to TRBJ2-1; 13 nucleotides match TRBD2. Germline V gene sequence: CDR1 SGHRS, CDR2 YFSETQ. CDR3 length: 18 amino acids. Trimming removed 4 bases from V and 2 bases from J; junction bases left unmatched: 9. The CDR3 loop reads CASSRTSGGAHTYNEQFF. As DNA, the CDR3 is TGCGCCAGCAGCCGTACTAGCGGGGGGGCCCATACCTACAATGAGCAGTTCTTC.

For the CDR3, the DNA is TGTGCCAGCAGCTTAATGGTTAGCGGCACTGAAGCTTTCTTT. Protein product: CASSLMVSGTEAFF. The V call is TRBV7-2, the J call TRBJ1-1; no clear D gene. The CDR3 consists of 14 residues. Germline CDR1 is SGHTA and CDR2 is FQGNSA. The V and J ends lost 2 bases and 4 bases respectively, with 11 bases between them.

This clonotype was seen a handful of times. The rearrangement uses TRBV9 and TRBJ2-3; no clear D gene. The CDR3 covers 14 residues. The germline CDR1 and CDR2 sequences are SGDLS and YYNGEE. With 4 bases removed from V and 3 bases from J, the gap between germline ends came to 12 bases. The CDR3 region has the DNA TGTGCCAGCAGCCCGAATCAGGCAACAGATACGCAGTATTTT. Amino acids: CASSPNQATDTQYF.

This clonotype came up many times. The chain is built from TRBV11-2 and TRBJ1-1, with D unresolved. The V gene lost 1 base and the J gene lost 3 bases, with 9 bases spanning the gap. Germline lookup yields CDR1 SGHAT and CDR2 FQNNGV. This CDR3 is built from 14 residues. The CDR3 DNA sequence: TGTGCCAGCAGCTTAGTGTACGGGGACACTGAAGCTTTCTTT. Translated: CASSLVYGDTEAFF.

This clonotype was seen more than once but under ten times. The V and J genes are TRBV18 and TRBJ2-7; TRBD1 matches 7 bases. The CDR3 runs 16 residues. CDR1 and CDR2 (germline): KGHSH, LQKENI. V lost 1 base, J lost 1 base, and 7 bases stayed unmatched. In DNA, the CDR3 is TGTGCCAGCTCACCACAACCGGGACAGATATCCTACGAGCAGTACTTC. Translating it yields CASSPQPGQISYEQYF.

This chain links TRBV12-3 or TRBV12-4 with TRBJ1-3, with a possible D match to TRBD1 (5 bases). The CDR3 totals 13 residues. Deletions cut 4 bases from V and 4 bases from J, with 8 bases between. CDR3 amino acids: CASSYGAGNTIYF. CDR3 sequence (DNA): TGTGCCAGCAGTTACGGGGCGGGAAACACCATATATTTT.

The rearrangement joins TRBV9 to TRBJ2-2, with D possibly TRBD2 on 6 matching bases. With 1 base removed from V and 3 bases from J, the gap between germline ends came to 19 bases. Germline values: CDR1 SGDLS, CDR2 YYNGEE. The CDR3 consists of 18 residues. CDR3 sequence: CASSVMRDEGEHTGELFF. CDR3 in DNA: TGTGCCAGCAGCGTAATGCGGGACGAAGGCGAGCACACCGGGGAGCTGTTTTTT.

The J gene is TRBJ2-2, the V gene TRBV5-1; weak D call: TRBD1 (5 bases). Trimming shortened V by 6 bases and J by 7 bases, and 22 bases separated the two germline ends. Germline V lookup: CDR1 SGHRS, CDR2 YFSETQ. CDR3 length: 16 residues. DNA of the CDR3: TGCGCCAGCACCCCCCCAGGGTCCGTTCGTAGCGGGGAGCTGTTTTTT. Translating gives CASTPPGSVRSGELFF.

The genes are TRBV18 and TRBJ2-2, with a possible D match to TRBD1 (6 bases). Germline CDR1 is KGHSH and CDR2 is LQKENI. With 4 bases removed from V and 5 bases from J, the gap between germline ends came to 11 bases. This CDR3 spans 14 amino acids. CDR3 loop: CASSLDRVTGELFF. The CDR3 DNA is TGTGCCAGCTCACTGGACAGAGTAACCGGGGAGCTGTTTTTT.

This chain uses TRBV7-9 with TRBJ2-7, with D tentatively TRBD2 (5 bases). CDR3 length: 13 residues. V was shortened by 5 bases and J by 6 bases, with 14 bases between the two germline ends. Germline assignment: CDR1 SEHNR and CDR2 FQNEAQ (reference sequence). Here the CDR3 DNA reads TGTGCCAGCAGCCGCGCGTCGAGCGGCGAGCAGTACTTC. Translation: CASSRASSGEQYF.

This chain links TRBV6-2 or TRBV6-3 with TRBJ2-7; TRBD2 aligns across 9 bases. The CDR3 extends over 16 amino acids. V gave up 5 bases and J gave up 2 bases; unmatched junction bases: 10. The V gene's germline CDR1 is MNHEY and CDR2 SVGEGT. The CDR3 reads CASSRGGLAITYEQYF. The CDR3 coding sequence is TGTGCCAGCAGTCGCGGAGGACTAGCGATAACCTACGAGCAGTACTTC.

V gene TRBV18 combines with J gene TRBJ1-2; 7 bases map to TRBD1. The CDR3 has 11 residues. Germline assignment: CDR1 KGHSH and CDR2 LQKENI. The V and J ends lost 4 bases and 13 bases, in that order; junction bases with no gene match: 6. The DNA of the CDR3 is TGTGCCAGCTCACTAGCGACAGGGCTCACCTTC. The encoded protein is CASSLATGLTF.

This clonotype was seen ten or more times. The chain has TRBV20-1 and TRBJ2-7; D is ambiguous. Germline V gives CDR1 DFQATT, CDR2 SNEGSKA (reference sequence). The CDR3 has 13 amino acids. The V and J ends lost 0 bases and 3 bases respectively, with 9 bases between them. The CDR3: CSARDQAGYEQYF. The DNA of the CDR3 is TGCAGTGCTAGAGATCAGGCTGGCTACGAGCAGTACTTC.